Each of the 3 T cell receptor beta chains below was sequenced from the same sample in a study of blood T cells in healthy people across ages. A J-beta primer mix and a sample-barcoded 5' primer were used in a second PCR of roughly 7 to 12 cycles. TCRdb redid the calling of the 5' RACE reads with MiXCR, one entry per CDR3 protein. This sample carries over 550,000 distinct CDR3 sequences, under 30% of them seen once, and the ten largest clones take 15% to 18%. Sequences were obtained from blood. The receptors were sampled from a woman of 80 years or more in good health.

The sample holds many counts of this clonotype. The rearrangement joins TRBV5-4 to TRBJ2-1; D may be TRBD2 (6 bases). This CDR3 region has 15 residues. Germline CDR1 SGHNT, CDR2 YYREEE (reference sequence). Trimming removed 0 bases at V and 6 bases at J, with 13 bases between. CDR3 sequence reads: CASSLGLRGSNEQFF. DNA for the CDR3: TGTGCCAGCAGCTTGGGGTTGCGGGGAAGCAATGAGCAGTTCTTC.

The chain has TRBV2 and TRBJ2-3; 9 bases align to TRBD2. The V and J ends lost 2 bases and 6 bases, in that order; junction bases with no gene match: 18. Germline values: CDR1 SNHLY, CDR2 FYNNEI. This CDR3 comprises 19 residues. The CDR3 coding sequence is TGTGCCAGCAGTGAAAGGCTTCCGAGGATTAGCGGGGGCCCCGATACGCAGTATTTT. It specifies CASSERLPRISGGPDTQYF.

This clonotype came up many times. This chain uses TRBV5-1 with TRBJ2-7; TRBD2 matches 11 bases. Trimming at V came to 4 bases and at J to 5 bases, leaving 8 bases not matched to a gene. In germline, CDR1 is SGHRS, CDR2 YFSETQ. The CDR3 has 15 residues. The CDR3 bases are TGCGCCAGCAGCATGAGACTAGCGGGGCCGGACGAGCAGTACTTC. Its translation is CASSMRLAGPDEQYF.